This T cell receptor (beta chain) appears in the sequencing data of a study of STAT5B mutations in CD4+ large granular lymphocyte leukemia. The assay was run at survey level. Methods used by the authors: Lowest detectable productive clonotype frequency was 2.59 x 10-5. Some clones are missing from TCRdb's copy, which holds only in-frame ones; the method was immunoSEQ multiplex PCR. That table furnishes V, J and clone size, whereas the DNA furnished D and trimming. Counted here are tens of thousands of clones, 75% to 85% occurring once; the ten biggest clones make up 3.6%. Germline V CDR1 and CDR2: SGHKS, YYEKEE (reference sequence). V was pared by 2 bases and J by 4 bases, with 11 bases between. This CDR3 is built from 14 residues. Notes on this clone: The antigen is unknown.

General study results and limits: Top patient clones used TRBV06 genes more often: 8/27 versus 2/35 in controls. Approximately 25% of private leukemic clonotypes occurred rarely in other patients' non-leukemic repertoires.

The TCR comes from a human donor in good health. Input material: CD4+ T cells from blood buffy coats. The chain links TRBV5-5 to TRBJ2-3; maybe TRBD1 (6 bases). DNA for the CDR3: TGTGCCAGCAGCTTCGGGACAAGCGCAGATACGCAGTATTTT. This codes for CASSFGTSADTQYF.